These 23 T cell receptor beta chains came from one sample sequenced in a study of blood T cell repertoires in COVID-19. Libraries were prepared by immunoSEQ multiplex PCR; TCRdb keeps only in-frame clonotypes and omits some of them. This sample yields roughly 400,000 clones, of which 70% to 90% are seen a single time; about 1.5% belongs to the top ten. Sequencing was done on a sample of PBMCs or T cells enriched from blood (not recorded which). All receptors come from a woman younger than 30 who had been exposed to COVID-19.

This chain uses TRBV7-2 with TRBJ2-7, with D possibly matching TRBD2 (6 bases). From germline, CDR1 is SGHTA and CDR2 FQGNSA. V lost 6 bases and J 0 bases, leaving 12 bases between the germline ends. CDR3 length: 14 residues. The DNA for the CDR3 is TGTGCCAGCAGTAGGGACTCGAGCTCCTACGAGCAGTACTTC. This translates into CASSRDSSSYEQYF.

This clone occurred once. The genes are TRBV7-2 and TRBJ1-4, with D perhaps matching TRBD1 (5 bases). The CDR3 spans 14 residues. Germline-derived CDR1 and CDR2 are SGHTA and FQGNSA. Between the trimmed V and J ends, which lost 1 base and 5 bases, there was a span of 8 bases. The CDR3 region has the DNA TGTGCCAGCAGCTTAGGACAGCACAATGAAAAACTGTTTTTT. It is translated as CASSLGQHNEKLFF.

The chain has TRBV7-8 and TRBJ2-3, with 9 bases identical to TRBD2. This CDR3 comprises 16 residues. Germline loops: CDR1 SGHVS, CDR2 FQNEAQ. Trimming cost V 2 bases and J 6 bases; bases outside gene matches: 9. The CDR3 DNA reads as TGTGCCAGCAGCTTACGTGTGCGGGGGGGCTGGGATACGCAGTATTTT. As protein: CASSLRVRGGWDTQYF.

The chain is built from TRBV7-2 and TRBJ2-7; 9 positions match TRBD2. The germline CDR1 and CDR2 sequences are SGHTA and FQGNSA. The V segment lost 0 bases and the J segment 3 bases; nucleotides outside the gene matches: 9. This CDR3 spans 17 amino acids. The CDR3 DNA reads as TGTGCCAGCAGCTTAGCGGAGGCTAGCGGGATCCACTACGAGCAGTACTTC. This gives the protein CASSLAEASGIHYEQYF. Complete variable domain (other parts from reference TRBV7-2 and TRBJ2-7): GAGVSQSPSNKVTEKGKDVELRCDPISGHTALYWYRQSLGQGLEFLIYFQGNSAPDKSGLPSDRFSAERTGGSVSTLTIQRTQQEDSAVYLCASSLAEASGIHYEQYFGPGTRLTVT.

Concerning this clone: A junction end diverges from the germline sequence, so it may reflect a read error. The chain recombines TRBV14 with TRBJ2-7; no reliable D call. Per the germline V gene, CDR1 is SGHDN and CDR2 is FVKESK. The CDR3 sequence is 12 residues long. The CDR3 sequence is CASNQNRGEQYF. CDR3 DNA: TGTGCCAGCAACCAAAACCGAGGCGAGCAGTACTTC.

The chain is built from TRBV5-1 and TRBJ2-7, with a weak D call TRBD2 (5 bases). The CDR3 sequence is 14 residues long. V lost 1 base and J lost 3, with 11 bases in between. CDR1 and CDR2 (germline): SGHRS, YFSETQ. CDR3 DNA sequence: TGCGCCAGCAGCTTGCAGCCCGGGGACTACGAGCAGTACTTC. This encodes CASSLQPGDYEQYF.

The chain combines TRBV28 with TRBJ1-3, with 7 bases aligning to TRBD1. CDR3 length: 15 amino acids. V shed 6 bases and J 4 bases; nucleotides not matched to a gene: 9. Looked up from germline, CDR1 is MDHEN and CDR2 is SYDVKM. This CDR3 is CASRPQGRGGNTIYF. As DNA, the CDR3 is TGTGCCAGCAGGCCACAGGGGCGCGGCGGAAACACCATATATTTT.

The chain links TRBV28 to TRBJ2-5; D perhaps matches TRBD1 (6 bases). The ends were cut back, 4 bases at V and 3 bases at J, with 12 bases in the middle. Germline V gives CDR1 MDHEN, CDR2 SYDVKM. The CDR3 totals 14 residues. The CDR3 DNA reads TGTGCCAGCAGTTGGATGGACAGAAAAGAGACCCAGTACTTC. Protein product: CASSWMDRKETQYF.

This sequence joins TRBV6-4 and TRBJ2-5, with 10 bases fitting TRBD2. Trimming took 9 bases from V and 4 from J; bases not matched to a gene: 2. The CDR3 covers 12 residues. Germline V gives CDR1 MRHNA, CDR2 SNTAGT. CDR3 DNA sequence: TGTGCCAGACAGCGGGGGGGAGAGACCCAGTACTTC. This sequence encodes CARQRGGETQYF.

The rearrangement links TRBV7-2 to TRBJ2-7, with 9 bases lining up with TRBD2. Trimming took 4 bases from V and 3 from J; bases not matched to a gene: 7. Germline CDR1 is SGHTA and CDR2 is FQGNSA. The CDR3 extends over 15 amino acids. The CDR3 DNA reads TGTGCCAGCAGCTCAATAGCGGGAGCCGGCTACGAGCAGTACTTC. It yields the protein CASSSIAGAGYEQYF.

This rearrangement joins TRBV7-8 to TRBJ1-1, with 7 bases aligning to TRBD1. The CDR3 is 15 amino acids. Germline assignment: CDR1 SGHVS and CDR2 FQNEAQ. Trimming removed 6 bases from V and 2 bases from J; junction bases left unmatched: 9. The CDR3 DNA follows: TGTGCCAGCAGTCAAAACCGACAGGGAAACACTGAAGCTTTCTTT. It specifies CASSQNRQGNTEAFF.

V gene TRBV4-1 combines with J gene TRBJ2-7; D is undetermined. The V gene lost 0 bases and the J gene lost 3 bases, with 3 bases spanning the gap. Germline values: CDR1 MGHRA, CDR2 YSYEKL. The CDR3 contains 12 residues. CDR3 sequence reads: CASSQDYYEQYF. The CDR3 bases are TGCGCCAGCAGCCAAGACTACTACGAGCAGTACTTC.

The chain combines TRBV3-1 (or the pseudogene TRBV3-2) with TRBJ1-3, with D tentatively TRBD1 (6 bases). Trimming shortened V by 1 base and J by 0 bases, and 10 bases separated the two germline ends. CDR1 and CDR2 (germline): LGHDT, YNNKEL (reference sequence). The CDR3 length is 16 residues. CDR3 protein: CASSQGQGFSGNTIYF. In DNA form, the CDR3 reads TGTGCCAGCAGCCAAGGCCAGGGGTTCTCTGGAAACACCATATATTTT.

This clone was observed a handful of times. The V and J genes are TRBV11-2 and TRBJ2-3; 14 bases match TRBD2. V gave up 3 bases and J gave up 7 bases; unmatched junction bases: 9. The CDR3 consists of 17 residues. Germline values: CDR1 SGHAT, CDR2 FQNNGV. The CDR3 DNA reads as TGTGCCAGCAGCTTTATCGGGACTAGCGGGGGTGAGAATACGCAGTATTTT. Translated, it gives CASSFIGTSGGENTQYF.

The chain employs TRBV28 and TRBJ1-1, with 7 bases lining up with TRBD1. Germline values: CDR1 MDHEN, CDR2 SYDVKM. This CDR3 has 12 residues. Unmatched junction bases numbered 9, after V lost 6 bases and J lost 11 bases. CDR3 sequence reads: CASSPRTGRAFF. The CDR3 coding sequence is TGTGCCAGCAGCCCCAGGACAGGACGGGCTTTCTTT.

V and J are TRBV4-1 and TRBJ2-3; 14 nucleotides align to TRBD2. This CDR3 comprises 20 residues. Unmatched junction bases numbered 14, after V lost 4 bases and J lost 2 bases. CDR1 and CDR2 from the germline V gene are MGHRA and YSYEKL. DNA of the CDR3: TGCGCCAGCAGCCCGCACCCGGGACTAGCGGGGGTGTGGGACACAGATACGCAGTATTTT. It yields the protein CASSPHPGLAGVWDTDTQYF.

This clone is a singleton in its sample. The chain couples TRBV28 to TRBJ2-5, with a tentative D call TRBD2 (6 bases). Germline V CDR1 and CDR2: MDHEN, SYDVKM. The V end lost 6 bases, the J end lost 5 bases, and 19 bases lay between the germline ends. The CDR3 is made up of 15 amino acids. CDR3 DNA sequence: TGTGCCAGCAGAGACGGAATGGCGGGGAGGGAGACCCAGTACTTC. The encoded protein is CASRDGMAGRETQYF. Full variable domain (remainder filled in from reference TRBV28 and TRBJ2-5): DVKVTQSSRYLVKRTGEKVFLECVQDMDHENMFWYRQDPGLGLRLIYFSYDVKMKEKGDIPEGYSVSREKKERFSLILESASTNQTSMYLCASRDGMAGRETQYFGPGTRLLVL.

This rearrangement joins TRBV19 to TRBJ2-1, with 8 bases fitting TRBD2. Losses at the gene ends were 2 bases for V and 6 bases for J; bases not matched to a gene: 18. The germline V gene encodes CDR1 LNHDA and CDR2 SQIVND (reference sequence). The length of the CDR3 is 19 residues. The CDR3 DNA sequence: TGTGCCAGTAGTATAAAATATATGTCTGGACTAGCCTCCGTCAATGAGCAGTTCTTC. This gives the protein CASSIKYMSGLASVNEQFF.

This clone came up once. The CDR3 DNA sequence: TGTGCCACGGACAGGGTAAATTCACCCCTCCACTTT. Amino acid sequence: CATDRVNSPLHF. The chain has TRBV28 and TRBJ1-6, with 8 bases fitting TRBD1. From germline, CDR1 is MDHEN and CDR2 SYDVKM. The length of the CDR3 is 12 residues. V dropped 10 bases and J dropped 7; count of bases not matched to a gene: 3.

This clone was observed a handful of times. This chain connects TRBV11-2 to TRBJ2-7; D is unresolved. Germline V lookup: CDR1 SGHAT, CDR2 FQNNGV. The CDR3 has 13 residues. V shed 5 bases and J shed 6 bases, with 14 bases lying between them. CDR3 DNA sequence: TGTGCCAGCAGCCCCCGATCTAGTGGCGAGCAGTACTTC. Translating gives CASSPRSSGEQYF.

The gene calls are TRBV28 and TRBJ1-4, with D tentatively TRBD1 (6 bases). The V and J ends lost 6 bases and 8 bases respectively, with 22 bases between them. The CDR3 has 16 residues. Germline CDR1 is MDHEN and CDR2 is SYDVKM. CDR3 DNA: TGTGCCAGCAGCTCAAACAGGGTGCTGCTGAACGAAAAACTGTTTTTT. This sequence encodes CASSSNRVLLNEKLFF.

With respect to this clone: One end of the junction does not line up with germline, which may come from a read error. V gene TRBV7-3 combines with J gene TRBJ1-5, with TRBD1 matching 10 bases. CDR1 and CDR2 from the germline V gene are SGHTA and FQGTGA. The CDR3 length is 16 residues. CDR3 sequence reads: CASSLTRDRGNQPQHF. As DNA, the CDR3 is TGTGCCAGCAGCCTAACCCGGGACAGGGGAAATCAGCCCCAGCATTTT.

The J gene is TRBJ1-6, the V gene TRBV5-1, with 7 bases that match TRBD1. Germline V gene lookup returns CDR1 SGHRS and CDR2 YFSETQ. Unmatched junction bases numbered 9, after V lost 3 bases and J lost 9 bases. The CDR3 sequence is 15 residues long. The CDR3 DNA is TGCGCCAGCAGCTCCGGACAGGCCCTAGGTTCACCCCTCCACTTT. Its translation: CASSSGQALGSPLHF.